These 6 T cell receptor beta chains originate from one sample sequenced in a study of OX40 agonist ivuxolimab in advanced cancers. Using immunoSEQ multiplex PCR, the repertoire was profiled, and TCRdb retains in-frame clones only, with some absent. This sample has around 67,000 clones, with roughly nine tenths found just once. Sequencing was performed on CD4+ or CD8+ T cells sorted from blood, taken in a trial of the OX40 agonist ivuxolimab. Receptor source: an adult with an advanced solid tumor such as melanoma, head and neck, liver or kidney cancer.

The chain uses TRBV27 and TRBJ2-3; 7 nucleotides align to TRBD2. The ends lost 3 bases at V and 8 bases at J; junction bases unmatched: 11. Germline V gene data show CDR1 as MNHEY and CDR2 as SMNVEV (reference sequence). The CDR3 is made up of 15 amino acids. CDR3 bases: TGTGCCAGCAGTTTCCCTGCGGGAGTTGGAGGTACGCAGTATTTT. Residues: CASSFPAGVGGTQYF.

V usage is TRBV7-9 and J usage is TRBJ1-2; D is perhaps TRBD1 (5 bases). Germline CDR1 SEHNR, CDR2 FQNEAQ (reference sequence). Trimming removed 0 bases at V and 14 bases at J, with 13 bases between. The CDR3 spans 12 residues. The CDR3 DNA reads TGTGCCAGCAGCTTAGCGGTGGGGCATGAAACCTTC. Residues: CASSLAVGHETF. The complete variable domain, with remaining parts taken from reference TRBV7-9 and TRBJ1-2, reads DTGVSQNPRHKITKRGQNVTFRCDPISEHNRLYWYRQTLGQGPEFLTYFQNEAQLEKSRLLSDRFSAERPKGSFSTLEIQRTEQGDSAMYLCASSLAVGHETFGSGTRLTVV.

The V call is TRBV4-1, the J call TRBJ2-3, with D hard to call. Germline V gene lookup returns CDR1 MGHRA and CDR2 YSYEKL. The V and J ends lost 3 bases and 2 bases respectively, with 6 bases between them. This CDR3 contains 13 residues. CDR3 region: CASSHLDTDTQYF. As DNA, the CDR3 is TGCGCCAGCAGCCACCTGGACACAGATACGCAGTATTTT.

This chain connects TRBV28 to TRBJ1-5; D is possibly TRBD1 (6 bases). In germline, CDR1 is MDHEN, CDR2 SYDVKM. V gave up 5 bases and J gave up 1 base, with 12 bases separating them. There are 15 residues in the CDR3. The CDR3 region is CASSRYRDSNQPQHF. In DNA form, the CDR3 reads TGTGCCAGCAGTCGATACAGGGACAGCAATCAGCCCCAGCATTTT.

CDR3 coding DNA: TGTGCCAGCAAAAGACTACGCGGAGAGACCCAGTACTTC. It is translated as CASKRLRGETQYF. This chain connects TRBV2 to TRBJ2-5; D perhaps matches TRBD2 (5 bases). This CDR3 region has 13 residues. Trimming cost V 7 bases and J 4 bases, with 13 bases left between them. Germline loops: CDR1 SNHLY, CDR2 FYNNEI.

DNA of the CDR3: TGTGCCAGCAGCCCTAGGACAGCCCAAGCTTTCTTT. Residues: CASSPRTAQAFF. The chain combines TRBV4-2 with TRBJ1-1, with a possible D match to TRBD1 (6 bases). Trimming took off 4 bases at V and 9 bases at J, with 12 bases between the two ends. CDR1 LGHNA and CDR2 YNFKEQ come from the germline V gene. The CDR3 has 12 residues.